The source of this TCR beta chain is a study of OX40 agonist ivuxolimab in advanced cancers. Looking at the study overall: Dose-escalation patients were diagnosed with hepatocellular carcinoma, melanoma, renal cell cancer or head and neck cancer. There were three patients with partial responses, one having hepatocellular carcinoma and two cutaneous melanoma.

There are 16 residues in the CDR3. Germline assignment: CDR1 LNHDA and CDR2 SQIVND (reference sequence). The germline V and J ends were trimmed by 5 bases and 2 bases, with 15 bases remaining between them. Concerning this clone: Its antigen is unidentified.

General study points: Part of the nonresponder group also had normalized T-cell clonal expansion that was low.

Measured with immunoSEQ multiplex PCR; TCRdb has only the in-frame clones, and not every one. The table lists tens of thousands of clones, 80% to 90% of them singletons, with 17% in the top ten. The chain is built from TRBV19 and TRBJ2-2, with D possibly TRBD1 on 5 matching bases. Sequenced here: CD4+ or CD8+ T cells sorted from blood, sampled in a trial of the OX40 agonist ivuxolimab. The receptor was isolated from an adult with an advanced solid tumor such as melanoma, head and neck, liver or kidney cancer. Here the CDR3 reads CASSGRQGDNTGELFF. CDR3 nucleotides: TGTGCCAGTAGTGGCAGACAAGGGGATAACACCGGGGAGCTGTTTTTT.